Following are 22 T cell receptor beta chains from one sample sequenced in a study of blood T cells in healthy people across ages (dated by TCRdb to 2015 to 2017). The library was produced with 5' RACE. Sequenced on an Illumina HiSeq 2500. A second PCR of roughly 7 to 12 cycles was run with a J-beta primer mix and a sample-barcoded 5' primer. The public reads were reanalyzed by TCRdb: fastp trimming at Q25, MiXCR alignment, in-frame beta chains only. Rows with a matching CDR3 protein are joined into one entry that keeps the most common DNA and genes. The sample table contains 800,000 to 950,000 distinct CDR3 sequences; only one count was recorded for approximately 49% of them. The ten biggest clones cover roughly an eighth of the sample. The sample taken for sequencing was blood. These receptor sequences come from a young man in good health.

This chain links TRBV5-1 with TRBJ2-3; 8 nucleotides agree with TRBD2. The CDR3 has 16 amino acids. Germline assignment: CDR1 SGHRS and CDR2 YFSETQ. Trimming took 0 bases from V and 5 from J; bases not matched to a gene: 8. CDR3 loop: CASSLAAAGEVDTQYF. CDR3 in DNA: TGCGCCAGCAGCTTGGCCGCAGCGGGGGAGGTAGATACGCAGTATTTT. The whole variable domain, filled in from reference TRBV5-1 and TRBJ2-3, reads KAGVTQTPRYLIKTRGQQVTLSCSPISGHRSVSWYQQTPGQGLQFLFEYFSETQRNKGNFPGRFSGRQFSNSRSEMNVSTLELGDSALYLCASSLAAAGEVDTQYFGPGTRLTVL.

The J gene is TRBJ2-7, the V gene TRBV27; no clear D gene. Trimming removed 8 bases from V and 0 bases from J, with 14 bases in between. CDR3 length: 14 amino acids. Germline loops: CDR1 MNHEY, CDR2 SMNVEV (reference sequence). The CDR3 bases are TGTGCCAGCCCTGCGCTAGTGGTCTCCTACGAGCAGTACTTC. Translation: CASPALVVSYEQYF.

In its sample, this clonotype was seen a few times. The V gene is TRBV6-5, the J gene TRBJ2-7; the D call may be TRBD1 or TRBD2 (6 bases each). The CDR3 is 16 amino acids. Germline V gene data show CDR1 as MNHEY and CDR2 as SVGAGI. Trimming shortened V by 2 bases and J by 4 bases, and 18 bases separated the two germline ends. CDR3 DNA: TGTGCCAGCAGTTACGCGGGAAGGGGGTTCGAATACGAGCAGTACTTC. It translates to CASSYAGRGFEYEQYF.

CDR3 amino acids: CTTGEGNSPLHF. The CDR3 DNA sequence: TGCACTACAGGGGAGGGGAATTCACCCCTCCACTTT. J is TRBJ1-6 and V is TRBV20-1, with 7 bases that match TRBD1. This CDR3 spans 12 amino acids. The germline V gene has CDR1 DFQATT and CDR2 SNEGSKA (reference sequence).

Here the CDR3 DNA reads TGCGCCAGCAGCTTGGACGATGGATATGGCTACACCTTC. Its translation is CASSLDDGYGYTF. The chain joins TRBV5-1 to TRBJ1-2; D gene uncertain. Trimming removed 0 bases from V and 5 bases from J, with 8 bases in between. The CDR3 loop spans 13 amino acids. Germline V gives CDR1 SGHRS, CDR2 YFSETQ.

In this sample, this clonotype turned up a few times. This chain joins TRBV12-3 or TRBV12-4 and TRBJ1-2; 9 positions agree with TRBD1. This CDR3 region has 16 residues. Trimming removed 6 bases from V and 8 bases from J; junction bases left unmatched: 16. DNA for the CDR3: TGTGCCAGCAGCCGGAGGCCGGGACAGGGATATCAGGGCTACACCTTC. Protein product: CASSRRPGQGYQGYTF.

The J gene is TRBJ1-3, the V gene TRBV20-1; D perhaps matches TRBD1 (6 bases). Trimming took 6 bases from V and 0 from J, leaving 18 bases between them. In germline, CDR1 is DFQATT, CDR2 SNEGSKA (reference sequence). This CDR3 contains 16 residues. CDR3 sequence (DNA): TGCAGTGCCCGCATGTGGGGGGCAATCTCTGGAAACACCATATATTTT. This encodes CSARMWGAISGNTIYF.

J is TRBJ1-2 and V is TRBV14, with no clear D. This CDR3 is 15 amino acids long. Trimming left V 4 bases short and J 4 bases short, with 16 bases between. Germline CDR1 SGHDN, CDR2 FVKESK. The CDR3 spells CASSPPWSSRYGYTF. In nucleotides, the CDR3 is TGTGCCAGCAGCCCTCCTTGGAGCAGCCGCTATGGCTACACCTTC.

This clonotype has more than one count but fewer than ten. This chain joins TRBV5-1 and TRBJ2-3; 11 nucleotides agree with TRBD2. Looked up from germline, CDR1 is SGHRS and CDR2 is YFSETQ. The length of the CDR3 is 16 residues. V shed 4 bases, J shed 1 base, and the junction held 5 bases outside the gene matches. Here the CDR3 reads CASSPGLAGRTDTQYF. The DNA for the CDR3 is TGCGCCAGCAGCCCCGGACTAGCGGGTCGCACAGATACGCAGTATTTT. The full variable domain, completed using reference TRBV5-1 and TRBJ2-3, is KAGVTQTPRYLIKTRGQQVTLSCSPISGHRSVSWYQQTPGQGLQFLFEYFSETQRNKGNFPGRFSGRQFSNSRSEMNVSTLELGDSALYLCASSPGLAGRTDTQYFGPGTRLTVL.

This clonotype has more than one count but fewer than ten. The V gene is TRBV6-2 or TRBV6-3, the J gene TRBJ2-1; D might be TRBD1 (5 bases). Deletions cut 5 bases from V and 10 bases from J, with 9 bases between. The CDR3 contains 11 residues. The germline gives CDR1 MNHEY, CDR2 SVGEGT. CDR3 amino acids: CASSQNREQFF. The CDR3 nucleotides are TGTGCCAGCAGTCAGAACAGGGAGCAGTTCTTC.

V and J are TRBV24-1 and TRBJ1-2; no definite D call. This CDR3 is 12 amino acids long. V shed 2 bases and J shed 8 bases, with 8 bases lying between them. Germline assignment: CDR1 KGHDR and CDR2 SFDVKD. The CDR3, as DNA: TGTGCCACCAGTGATTATCTCTCGGGCTACACCTTC. It specifies CATSDYLSGYTF.

Here the CDR3 DNA reads TGTGCCAGCAGCAGGACAGGGGGCGATGAACCCTACGAGCAGTACTTC. It encodes CASSRTGGDEPYEQYF. This sequence joins TRBV9 and TRBJ2-7, with 11 bases identical to TRBD1. The CDR3 runs to 16 residues. The germline gives CDR1 SGDLS, CDR2 YYNGEE. V shed 4 bases, J shed 2 bases, and the junction held 8 bases outside the gene matches.

A few counts support this clonotype. V usage is TRBV20-1 and J usage is TRBJ1-5; D is undetermined. The CDR3 runs 13 residues. Germline V lookup: CDR1 DFQATT, CDR2 SNEGSKA (reference sequence). V shed 7 bases and J shed 0 bases, with 10 bases lying between them. CDR3 bases: TGCAGTGGGGGAGGTGGTAGCAATCAGCCCCAGCATTTT. It is translated as CSGGGGSNQPQHF.

The gene calls are TRBV4-2 and TRBJ1-1, with D unclear. From germline, CDR1 is LGHNA and CDR2 YNFKEQ. Between the trimmed V and J ends, which lost 2 bases and 4 bases, there was a span of 5 bases. CDR3 length: 12 residues. CDR3 sequence reads: CASSQPGTEAFF. The CDR3 DNA is TGTGCCAGCAGCCAACCAGGCACTGAAGCTTTCTTT.

The chain couples TRBV12-3 or TRBV12-4 to TRBJ2-7; D may be TRBD1 (5 bases). This CDR3 is 16 amino acids long. V was cut by 6 bases and J by 0 bases, with 18 bases left in between. The CDR3 here is CASRQSGARGSYEQYF. DNA of the CDR3: TGTGCCAGCAGACAATCTGGGGCACGTGGCTCCTACGAGCAGTACTTC.

This clonotype was counted a few times. The rearrangement links TRBV10-3 to TRBJ1-2, with 8 bases aligning to TRBD1. The germline V gene encodes CDR1 ENHRY and CDR2 SYGVKD. This CDR3 is built from 12 residues. V dropped 4 bases and J dropped 7; count of bases not matched to a gene: 2. The chain's CDR3 is CAISGDRGGYTF. CDR3 sequence (DNA): TGTGCCATCAGTGGCGACAGGGGTGGCTACACCTTC.

The genes are TRBV28 and TRBJ1-6; D may be TRBD1 (5 bases). The germline V gene has CDR1 MDHEN and CDR2 SYDVKM. V was shortened by 10 bases and J by 7 bases, with 17 bases between the two germline ends. This CDR3 comprises 14 residues. The CDR3 sequence: CATLPGRGNSPLHF. CDR3 coding DNA: TGTGCCACCCTCCCAGGGCGGGGAAATTCACCCCTCCACTTT. The full variable domain, completed using reference TRBV28 and TRBJ1-6, is DVKVTQSSRYLVKRTGEKVFLECVQDMDHENMFWYRQDPGLGLRLIYFSYDVKMKEKGDIPEGYSVSREKKERFSLILESASTNQTSMYLCATLPGRGNSPLHFGNGTRLTVT.

This clonotype was counted only a few times. This sequence joins TRBV7-2 and TRBJ2-3, with TRBD2 identical over 14 bases. The germline V gene has CDR1 SGHTA and CDR2 FQGNSA. This CDR3 has 18 amino acids. V lost 2 bases to trimming and J lost 3 bases; unmatched junction nucleotides: 7. The CDR3 region is CASSLRRTSGGTTDTQYF. Here the CDR3 DNA reads TGTGCCAGCAGCTTACGGAGGACTAGCGGGGGGACTACAGATACGCAGTATTTT. Based on the CDR3 plus reference TRBV7-2 and TRBJ2-3, the full variable domain is GAGVSQSPSNKVTEKGKDVELRCDPISGHTALYWYRQSLGQGLEFLIYFQGNSAPDKSGLPSDRFSAERTGGSVSTLTIQRTQQEDSAVYLCASSLRRTSGGTTDTQYFGPGTRLTVL.

The chain is built from TRBV25-1 and TRBJ2-3; weak D call: TRBD2 (5 bases). The CDR3 is 11 residues long. Germline values: CDR1 MGHDK, CDR2 SYGVNS. Trimming took off 3 bases at V and 7 bases at J, with 5 bases between the two ends. CDR3 coding DNA: TGTGCCAGCAGTGACGGGAATACGCAGTATTTT. Its protein is CASSDGNTQYF.

The genes are TRBV12-3 or TRBV12-4 and TRBJ2-5; D is perhaps TRBD1 (6 bases). The DNA end lines up better with TRBJ2-7; the J call may be wrong. The CDR3 consists of 15 residues. The CDR3 loop is CASSSTRQAHYEQYF. The CDR3 DNA sequence: TGTGCCAGCAGTTCTACCAGACAGGCGCACTACGAGCAGTACTTC.

This clonotype has a count of ten or more. This chain joins TRBV2 and TRBJ1-1; the D is unclear. V lost 4 bases, J lost 4 bases, and 13 bases lay in between. CDR1 and CDR2 from the germline V gene are SNHLY and FYNNEI. This CDR3 spans 14 amino acids. The CDR3 is CASSGYWLSTEAFF. Written as DNA, the CDR3 is TGTGCCAGCAGTGGATACTGGTTGAGCACTGAAGCTTTCTTT. Supplemented by reference TRBV2 and TRBJ1-1, the full variable domain reads EPEVTQTPSHQVTQMGQEVILRCVPISNHLYFYWYRQILGQKVEFLVSFYNNEISEKSEIFDDQFSVERPDGSNFTLKIRSTKLEDSAMYFCASSGYWLSTEAFFGQGTRLTVV.

The sample holds a few counts of this clonotype. The V call is TRBV20-1, the J call TRBJ1-1; D ambiguous. Germline assignment: CDR1 DFQATT and CDR2 SNEGSKA (reference sequence). Trimming removed 0 bases at V and 1 base at J, with 12 bases between. CDR3 length: 15 residues. The CDR3 bases are TGCAGTGCTAGAGAGGTCAGGCGGGGGAACACTGAAGCTTTCTTT. This sequence encodes CSAREVRRGNTEAFF.